This TCR beta chain was identified in a study of T cell changes during pregnancy in multiple sclerosis. Repertoires were generated with immunoSEQ multiplex PCR, while TCRdb's copy carries only in-frame clones and drops some. The table has under 60,000 clones, roughly 94% seen once. The sequencing used CD4+ T cells from peripheral blood mononuclear cells, collected in the third trimester of pregnancy. This receptor was taken from a female donor with multiple sclerosis, enrolled in a pregnancy study.

CDR3 nucleotides: TGTGCCAGCAGCCGGGACAGGGAACGTTCTTCACCCCTCCACTTT. It encodes CASSRDRERSSPLHF. The gene calls are TRBV6-1 and TRBJ1-6; TRBD1 aligns across 9 bases. CDR3 length: 15 residues. J lost 9 bases, V lost 6 bases, and 9 bases had no gene match. Germline values: CDR1 MNHNS, CDR2 SASEGT.